These T cell receptor beta chains were read from a single sample in a study of blood T cell repertoires in COVID-19. Assay: immunoSEQ multiplex PCR; the TCRdb copy retains only in-frame clones and omits some. This sample has 200,000 to 300,000 clones, with approximately 90% found just once. Sequenced: peripheral blood. These receptors were collected from a middle-aged woman who had recovered from COVID-19. CDR3s include the opening cysteine and the closing phenylalanine or tryptophan. A D gene is named only where the DNA matches it firmly. Clone size appears in some rows only: once, few, many, or a class for an expanded clone.

. . TRBJ2-1 TRBV21-1 TGTGCCAGCAGCAAAGGGGCTAGCGGGAGGCCCCCGGGCTCCTACAATGAGCAGTTCTTC CASSKGASGRPPGSYNEQFF
once TRBD1 TRBJ2-1 TRBV19 TGTGCCAGTAGTCCAAGGGGGCTCTGGAATGAGCAGTTCTTC CASSPRGLWNEQFF
. . TRBJ2-6 TRBV10-3 TGTGCCATCAGTGCAACGCCGGGTGGGGCCAACGTCCTGACTTTC CAISATPGGANVLTF
. TRBD1 TRBJ1-5 TRBV14 TGTGCCAGCAGTCGGGACAGGGGTCAGCCCCAGCATTTT CASSRDRGQPQHF
many TRBD2 TRBJ2-2 TRBV13 TGTGCCAGCAGCCCCTATACCCGGACTAGCGGGAGGGGGAACACCGGGGAGCTGTTTTTT CASSPYTRTSGRGNTGELFF
. . TRBJ2-3 TRBV4-1 TGCGCCAGCAGCCAACTAGCTTCTACCACAGATACGCAGTATTTT CASSQLASTTDTQYF
. . TRBJ2-1 TRBV21-1 TGTGCCAGCAGCAAAGCGCTTGGGGGGAATGAGCAGTTCTTC CASSKALGGNEQFF
. TRBD1 TRBJ1-5 TRBV5-6 TGTGCCAGCAGCCTGTGGACAGGGGGGGTCCGCAATCAGCCCCAGCATTTT CASSLWTGGVRNQPQHF
once TRBD2 TRBJ2-1 TRBV2 TGTGCCAGCAGCAGGCTAGCGGGGCCCCCTTACAATGAGCAGTTCTTC CASSRLAGPPYNEQFF
. . TRBJ1-3 TRBV6-5 TGTGCCAGCAGTTACAGGCGAGGCCCGCCGATATATTTT CASSYRRGPPIYF